These 25 T cell receptor beta chains were sequenced from one sample in a study of technical replicates of blood from several donors. TCRdb keeps only in-frame clones here, not all; method: immunoSEQ multiplex PCR. The sample includes tens of thousands of clones, about 95% seen only once; the top ten take around 2.9%. Sequencing was performed on PBMCs. These receptors were taken from a human donor in good health. Some clones in this sample may be carry-over from other donors' samples.

The rearrangement uses TRBV6-4 and TRBJ1-2; 7 nucleotides match TRBD1. Germline V CDR1 and CDR2: MRHNA, SNTAGT. The CDR3 spans 14 residues. Losses at the gene ends were 0 bases for V and 2 bases for J; bases not matched to a gene: 0. The DNA for the CDR3 is TGTGCCAGCAGTGACTCGGGACAGAACTATGGCTACACCTTC. It codes for CASSDSGQNYGYTF.

V is TRBV7-9 and J is TRBJ2-7; no definite D call. V was clipped by 5 bases and J by 4 bases, with 9 bases between them. The length of the CDR3 is 12 residues. Per germline, CDR1 SEHNR and CDR2 FQNEAQ (reference sequence). The CDR3 protein is CASSLNSYEQYF. CDR3 nucleotides: TGTGCCAGCAGCCTGAACTCTTACGAGCAGTACTTC.

The chain links TRBV7-3 to TRBJ2-1; 9 positions agree with TRBD2. Germline V gene lookup returns CDR1 SGHTA and CDR2 FQGTGA. J gave up 8 bases and V 3 bases, and 8 bases lay outside the gene matches. This CDR3 is built from 15 residues. CDR3 residues: CASSFSGGRAYEQFF. CDR3 nucleotide sequence: TGTGCCAGCAGCTTTAGTGGCGGGAGGGCCTATGAGCAGTTCTTC.

V gene TRBV14 combines with J gene TRBJ1-3; perhaps TRBD1 as D (5 bases). Trimming pared 6 bases from V and 6 bases from J, leaving 21 bases between. The CDR3 length is 16 residues. Per germline, CDR1 SGHDN and CDR2 FVKESK. The CDR3 sequence is CASRQRLDSFENTIYF. CDR3 nucleotide sequence: TGTGCCAGCAGACAAAGACTAGACAGTTTTGAAAACACCATATATTTT.

The CDR3 nucleotides are TGTGCCAGCAGTGAAAACAGGGCTAACTATGGCTACACCTTC. This translates into CASSENRANYGYTF. The rearrangement links TRBV6-1 to TRBJ1-2, with D tentatively TRBD1 (6 bases). The length of the CDR3 is 14 residues. The germline V gene has CDR1 MNHNS and CDR2 SASEGT. V was clipped by 2 bases and J by 0 bases, with 7 bases between them.

The chain carries TRBV15 and TRBJ1-2; TRBD1 might be the D (6 bases). Trimming took 0 bases from V and 2 from J, leaving 16 bases between them. The CDR3 consists of 17 residues. The V gene's germline CDR1 is LNHNV and CDR2 YYDKDF (reference sequence). In DNA, the CDR3 is TGTGCCACCAGCAGAGAACCCATGGGTACAGGGAACTATGGCTACACCTTC. Translated: CATSREPMGTGNYGYTF. Looking up the rest from reference TRBV15 and TRBJ1-2 gives the full variable domain: DAMVIQNPRYQVTQFGKPVTLSCSQTLNHNVMYWYQQKSSQAPKLLFHYYDKDFNNEADTPDNFQSRRPNTSFCFLDIRSPGLGDTAMYLCATSREPMGTGNYGYTFGSGTRLTVV.

This clone has more than one count but fewer than ten. The genes are TRBV10-3 and TRBJ1-1; 8 positions match TRBD1. Germline values: CDR1 ENHRY, CDR2 SYGVKD. This CDR3 contains 14 residues. With V trimmed by 3 bases and J by 2 bases, 2 bases remained unmatched. CDR3 protein: CAISDDRGNTEAFF. In DNA form, the CDR3 reads TGTGCCATCAGTGACGACAGGGGTAACACTGAAGCTTTCTTT.

The CDR3 region has the DNA TGTGCCTGGAGCGCAGGAACAGATACGCAGTATTTT. Amino acid sequence: CAWSAGTDTQYF. The chain carries TRBV30 and TRBJ2-3; D unresolved. This CDR3 comprises 12 residues. Deletions cut 3 bases from V and 3 bases from J, with 7 bases between. Germline CDR1 is GTSNPN and CDR2 is SVGIG (reference sequence).

This clone was observed a handful of times. In nucleotides, the CDR3 is TGTGCCAGCAGCCCCTGGGACATAGTGAGTGGCTACACCTTC. Amino acid sequence: CASSPWDIVSGYTF. The chain employs TRBV7-6 and TRBJ1-2; TRBD1 might be the D (6 bases). The CDR3 is 14 amino acids. The V gene's germline CDR1 is SGHVS and CDR2 FNYEAQ. The V end was cut by 5 bases, the J end by 7 bases, with 17 bases between. Using reference TRBV7-6 and TRBJ1-2 for the parts outside the CDR3, the full variable domain is GAGVSQSPRYKVTKRGQDVALRCDPISGHVSLYWYRQALGQGPEFLTYFNYEAQQDKSGLPNDRFSAERPEGSISTLTIQRTEQRDSAMYRCASSPWDIVSGYTFGSGTRLTVV.

The rearrangement joins TRBV5-6 to TRBJ1-1; 8 bases align to TRBD1. The trim removed 4 bases at V and 4 bases at J, leaving 21 bases unmatched. Germline lookup yields CDR1 SGHDT and CDR2 YYEEEE. This CDR3 contains 19 residues. CDR3 sequence reads: CASSQLWQGAEWLGTEAFF. The DNA of the CDR3 is TGTGCCAGCAGCCAACTTTGGCAGGGGGCGGAATGGTTGGGCACTGAAGCTTTCTTT. The full variable domain, rest sourced from reference TRBV5-6 and TRBJ1-1, is DAGVTQSPTHLIKTRGQQVTLRCSPKSGHDTVSWYQQALGQGPQFIFQYYEEEERQRGNFPDRFSGHQFPNYSSELNVNALLLGDSALYLCASSQLWQGAEWLGTEAFFGQGTRLTVV.

The chain combines TRBV7-2 with TRBJ1-2; 9 bases are a match to TRBD1. The length of the CDR3 is 16 residues. In germline, CDR1 is SGHTA, CDR2 FQGNSA. The V segment lost 5 bases and the J segment 6 bases; nucleotides outside the gene matches: 13. Written as DNA, the CDR3 is TGTGCCAGCAGCCCTCGTCCGGGACAGGGATCGAATGGCTACACCTTC. Its translation: CASSPRPGQGSNGYTF.

The chain uses TRBV7-8 and TRBJ1-3; no definite D call. Trimming left V 5 bases short and J 9 bases short, with 17 bases between. Germline V gene sequence: CDR1 SGHVS, CDR2 FQNEAQ. This CDR3 is 14 amino acids long. CDR3 DNA: TGTGCCAGCAGCCTAGACCCGATCTCGGGCACCATATATTTT. This encodes CASSLDPISGTIYF.

V gene TRBV7-9 combines with J gene TRBJ1-2, with D perhaps TRBD1 (5 bases). The V end lost 3 bases, the J end lost 2 bases, and 16 bases lay between the germline ends. The CDR3 totals 16 residues. Germline V gives CDR1 SEHNR, CDR2 FQNEAQ (reference sequence). CDR3 residues: CASSFLGGARNYGYTF. The CDR3 region has the DNA TGTGCCAGCAGCTTCCTCGGTGGGGCGAGAAACTATGGCTACACCTTC.

In this sample, this clone turned up once. The chain joins TRBV27 to TRBJ2-5, with 12 nucleotides matching TRBD1. CDR1 is MNHEY and CDR2 is SMNVEV in the germline V gene (reference sequence). J lost 4 bases, V lost 6 bases, and 9 bases had no gene match. This CDR3 is built from 16 residues. The CDR3: CASSPGTGGFGETQYF. In nucleotides, the CDR3 is TGTGCCAGCAGCCCCGGGACAGGGGGCTTCGGAGAGACCCAGTACTTC.

This sequence joins TRBV6-6 and TRBJ2-7; D call uncertain. Germline CDR1 MNHNY, CDR2 SVGAGI (reference sequence). The CDR3 sequence is 13 residues long. The V end was cut by 5 bases, the J end by 5 bases, with 13 bases between. The DNA for the CDR3 is TGTGCCAGCAGTCAATTGACAAGGAACGAGCAGTACTTC. Amino acids: CASSQLTRNEQYF.

The V call is TRBV30, the J call TRBJ1-1; D not certain. The germline CDR1 and CDR2 sequences are GTSNPN and SVGIG (reference sequence). CDR3 length: 14 residues. With 0 bases removed from V and 1 base from J, the gap between germline ends came to 9 bases. The DNA of the CDR3 is TGTGCCTGGAGTGTAACACCACAGAACACTGAAGCTTTCTTT. It is translated as CAWSVTPQNTEAFF.

The chain couples TRBV2 to TRBJ2-3; 8 bases fit TRBD1. Germline CDR1 and CDR2: SNHLY and FYNNEI. The CDR3 runs 13 residues. The V gene end was trimmed by 8 bases and the J gene end by 2 bases; junction bases not matched to a gene: 3. The CDR3 nucleotides read TGTGCCAGCCCGGGACAGGTCACAGATACGCAGTATTTT. Translating it yields CASPGQVTDTQYF.

The chain employs TRBV15 and TRBJ2-3, with 8 bases aligning to TRBD2. Germline V gene data show CDR1 as LNHNV and CDR2 as YYDKDF (reference sequence). The CDR3 is made up of 18 amino acids. J gave up 7 bases and V 3 bases, and 18 bases lay outside the gene matches. This CDR3 reads CATSRSRAGAQRAHTQYF. CDR3 DNA sequence: TGTGCCACCAGCAGGTCGCGAGCGGGGGCCCAGAGGGCCCATACGCAGTATTTT.

The chain employs TRBV9 and TRBJ2-1; D may be TRBD2 (7 bases). This CDR3 is built from 16 residues. V lost 4 bases to trimming and J lost 6 bases, with 20 bases between them. Germline V gene sequence: CDR1 SGDLS, CDR2 YYNGEE. The CDR3 DNA sequence: TGTGCCAGCAGCCCTGGGGGGGGCCTTAGGGGCAATGAGCAGTTCTTC. It is translated as CASSPGGGLRGNEQFF.

The chain couples TRBV30 to TRBJ2-3; D gene ambiguous. Germline V lookup: CDR1 GTSNPN, CDR2 SVGIG (reference sequence). This CDR3 spans 14 amino acids. The ends were cut back, 0 bases at V and 6 bases at J, with 13 bases in the middle. The DNA of the CDR3 is TGTGCCTGGAGTGTACGGAGCGAGTGGGATACGCAGTATTTT. The encoded protein is CAWSVRSEWDTQYF.

CDR3 sequence: CASSFSGESGETQYF. The CDR3 DNA sequence: TGTGCCAGCAGCTTTAGCGGGGAATCTGGGGAGACCCAGTACTTC. The chain combines TRBV7-2 with TRBJ2-5; 8 nucleotides agree with TRBD2. CDR1 SGHTA and CDR2 FQGNSA come from the germline V gene. This CDR3 has 15 residues. V was clipped by 3 bases and J by 5 bases; unmatched bases: 8.

This rearrangement joins TRBV27 to TRBJ2-4; 11 positions agree with TRBD1. Germline CDR1 reads MNHEY; CDR2 reads SMNVEV (reference sequence). This CDR3 is 17 amino acids long. The trim removed 4 bases at V and 9 bases at J, leaving 14 bases unmatched. The CDR3 nucleotides read TGTGCCAGCAGTTCACTCCCCCCCGGGACAGGGGGAGTCATTCAGTACTTC. Translating it yields CASSSLPPGTGGVIQYF.

V and J are TRBV5-3 and TRBJ2-2; 7 nucleotides match TRBD1. TRBV5-3 is identified as an open reading frame with a role that is uncertain. Germline trimming cut 4 bases from V and 5 bases from J; bases unmatched to any gene: 8. This CDR3 has 15 amino acids. CDR3 amino acids: CARSKGQSWTGELFF. The CDR3 DNA reads TGTGCCAGAAGCAAGGGACAGAGCTGGACCGGGGAGCTGTTTTTT.

V is TRBV5-1 and J is TRBJ2-7; possibly TRBD1 for D (5 bases). The CDR3 is made up of 14 amino acids. Germline V gives CDR1 SGHRS, CDR2 YFSETQ. Between the trimmed V and J ends, which lost 3 bases and 7 bases, there was a span of 17 bases. The CDR3 DNA reads as TGCGCCAGCAGCTATAAGCAGCCGTCAGGGGAGCAGTACTTC. It translates to CASSYKQPSGEQYF.

V gene TRBV5-4 combines with J gene TRBJ2-7; D is possibly TRBD2 (5 bases). V shed 1 base and J shed 5 bases, with 19 bases lying between them. Germline lookup yields CDR1 SGHNT and CDR2 YYREEE (reference sequence). This CDR3 has 16 amino acids. The CDR3 loop is CASSLFRGSRFHEQYF. Here the CDR3 DNA reads TGTGCCAGCAGCTTGTTCCGAGGGAGTAGGTTCCACGAGCAGTACTTC.